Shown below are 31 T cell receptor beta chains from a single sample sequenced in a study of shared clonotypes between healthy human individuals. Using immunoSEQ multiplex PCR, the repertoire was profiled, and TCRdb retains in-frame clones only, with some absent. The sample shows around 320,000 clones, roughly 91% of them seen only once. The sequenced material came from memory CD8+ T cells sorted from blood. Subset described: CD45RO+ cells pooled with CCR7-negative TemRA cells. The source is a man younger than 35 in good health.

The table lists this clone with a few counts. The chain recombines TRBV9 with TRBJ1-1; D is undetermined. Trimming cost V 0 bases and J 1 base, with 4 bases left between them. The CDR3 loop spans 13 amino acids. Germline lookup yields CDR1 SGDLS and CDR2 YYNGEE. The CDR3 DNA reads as TGTGCCAGCAGCGTAGCAGGGAACACTGAAGCTTTCTTT. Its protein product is CASSVAGNTEAFF. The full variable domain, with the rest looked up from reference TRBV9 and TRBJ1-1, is DSGVTQTPKHLITATGQRVTLRCSPRSGDLSVYWYQQSLDQGLQFLIQYYNGEERAKGNILERFSAQQFPDLHSELNLSSLELGDSALYFCASSVAGNTEAFFGQGTRLTVV.

CDR3 sequence: CASSYRDRAYNEQFF. The DNA of the CDR3 is TGTGCCAGCAGTTACCGGGACAGGGCCTACAATGAGCAGTTCTTC. The V gene is TRBV6-5, the J gene TRBJ2-1; 9 positions agree with TRBD1. There are 15 residues in the CDR3. V gave up 2 bases and J gave up 2 bases; unmatched junction bases: 1. Germline CDR1 is MNHEY and CDR2 is SVGAGI.

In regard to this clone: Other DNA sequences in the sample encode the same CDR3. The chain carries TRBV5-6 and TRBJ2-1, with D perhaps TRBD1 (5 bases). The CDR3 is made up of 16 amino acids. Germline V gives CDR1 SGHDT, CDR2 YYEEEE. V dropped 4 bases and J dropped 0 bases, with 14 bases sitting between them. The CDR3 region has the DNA TGTGCCAGCAGCGTGGGGCCGACGAGCTCCTACAATGAGCAGTTCTTC. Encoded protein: CASSVGPTSSYNEQFF.

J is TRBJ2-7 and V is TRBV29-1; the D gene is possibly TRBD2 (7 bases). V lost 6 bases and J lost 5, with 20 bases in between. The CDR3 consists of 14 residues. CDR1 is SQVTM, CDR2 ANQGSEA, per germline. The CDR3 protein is CSVGGGASIHEQYF. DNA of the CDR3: TGCAGCGTCGGAGGGGGGGCGTCCATCCACGAGCAGTACTTC.

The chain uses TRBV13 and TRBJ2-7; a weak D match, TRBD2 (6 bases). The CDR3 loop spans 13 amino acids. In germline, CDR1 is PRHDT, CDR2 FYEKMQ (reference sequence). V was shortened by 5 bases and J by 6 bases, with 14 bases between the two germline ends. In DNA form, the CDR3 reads TGTGCCAGCAGCGGAGGCCCGGGACTCGAGCAGTACTTC. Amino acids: CASSGGPGLEQYF.

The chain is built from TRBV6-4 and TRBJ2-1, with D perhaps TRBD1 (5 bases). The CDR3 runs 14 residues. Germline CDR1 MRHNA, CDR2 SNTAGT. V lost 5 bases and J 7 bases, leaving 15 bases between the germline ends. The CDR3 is CASSYDSSWNEQFF. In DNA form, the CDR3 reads TGTGCCAGCAGTTACGACAGTTCGTGGAATGAGCAGTTCTTC.

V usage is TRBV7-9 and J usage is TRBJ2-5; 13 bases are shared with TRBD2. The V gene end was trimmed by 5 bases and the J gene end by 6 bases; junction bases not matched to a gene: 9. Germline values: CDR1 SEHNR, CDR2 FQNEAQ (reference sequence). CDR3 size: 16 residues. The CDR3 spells CASSQARTSGRQTQYF. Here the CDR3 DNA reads TGTGCCAGCAGCCAGGCCCGGACTAGCGGGAGACAGACCCAGTACTTC.

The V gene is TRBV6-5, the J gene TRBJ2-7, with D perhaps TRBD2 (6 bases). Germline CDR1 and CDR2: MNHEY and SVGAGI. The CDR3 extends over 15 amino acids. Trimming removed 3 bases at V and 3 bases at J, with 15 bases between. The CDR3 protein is CASSYLGSGYYEQYF. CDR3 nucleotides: TGTGCCAGCAGTTATCTGGGTAGCGGATACTACGAGCAGTACTTC.

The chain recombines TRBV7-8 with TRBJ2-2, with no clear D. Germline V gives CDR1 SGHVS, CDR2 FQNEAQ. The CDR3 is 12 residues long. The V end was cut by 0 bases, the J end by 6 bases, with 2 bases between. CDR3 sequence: CASSLAAGELFF. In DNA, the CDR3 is TGTGCCAGCAGCTTAGCGGCCGGGGAGCTGTTTTTT. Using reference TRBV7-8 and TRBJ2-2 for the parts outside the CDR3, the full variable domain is GAGVSQSPRYKVAKRGQDVALRCDPISGHVSLFWYQQALGQGPEFLTYFQNEAQLDKSGLPSDRFFAERPEGSVSTLKIQRTQQEDSAVYLCASSLAAGELFFGEGSRLTVL.

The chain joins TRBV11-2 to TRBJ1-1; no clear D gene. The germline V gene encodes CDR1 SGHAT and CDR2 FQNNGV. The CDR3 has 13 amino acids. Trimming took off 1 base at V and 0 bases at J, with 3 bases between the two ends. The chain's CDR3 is CASSLALNTEAFF. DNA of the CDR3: TGTGCCAGCAGCTTAGCCCTGAACACTGAAGCTTTCTTT.

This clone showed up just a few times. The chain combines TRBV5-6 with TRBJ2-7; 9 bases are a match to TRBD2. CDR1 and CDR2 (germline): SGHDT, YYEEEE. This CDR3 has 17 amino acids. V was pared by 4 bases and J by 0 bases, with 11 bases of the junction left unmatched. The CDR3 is CASSPSAGGLPSYEQYF. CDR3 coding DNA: TGTGCCAGCAGCCCTAGCGCGGGAGGGCTACCCTCCTACGAGCAGTACTTC.

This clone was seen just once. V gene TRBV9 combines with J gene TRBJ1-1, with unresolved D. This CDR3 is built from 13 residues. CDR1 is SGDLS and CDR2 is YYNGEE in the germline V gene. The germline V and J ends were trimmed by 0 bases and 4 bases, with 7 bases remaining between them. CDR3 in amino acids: CASSVEWATEAFF. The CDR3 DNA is TGTGCCAGCAGCGTAGAATGGGCCACTGAAGCTTTCTTT.

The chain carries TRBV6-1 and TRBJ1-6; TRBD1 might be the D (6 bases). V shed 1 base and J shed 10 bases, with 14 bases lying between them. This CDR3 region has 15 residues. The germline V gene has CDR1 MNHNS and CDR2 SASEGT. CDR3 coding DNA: TGTGCCAGCAGTGAAGAGTTAGGGGGAAGATCACCCCTCCACTTT. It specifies CASSEELGGRSPLHF.

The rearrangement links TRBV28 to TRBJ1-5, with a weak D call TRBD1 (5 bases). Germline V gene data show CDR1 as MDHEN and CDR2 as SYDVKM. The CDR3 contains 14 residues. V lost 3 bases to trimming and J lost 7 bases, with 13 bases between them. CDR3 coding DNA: TGTGCCAGCAGTTTTAGGGGTAAAAAGCAGCCCCAGCATTTT. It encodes CASSFRGKKQPQHF.

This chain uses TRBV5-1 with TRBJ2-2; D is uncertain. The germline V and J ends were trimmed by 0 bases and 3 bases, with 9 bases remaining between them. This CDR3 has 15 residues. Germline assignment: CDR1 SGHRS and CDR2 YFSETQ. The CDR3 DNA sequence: TGCGCCAGCAGCTTGGTGTCATGGGACACCGGGGAGCTGTTTTTT. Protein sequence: CASSLVSWDTGELFF.

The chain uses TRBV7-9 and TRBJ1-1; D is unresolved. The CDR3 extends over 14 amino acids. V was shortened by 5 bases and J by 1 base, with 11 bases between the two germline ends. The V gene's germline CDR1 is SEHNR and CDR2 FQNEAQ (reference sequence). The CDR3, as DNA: TGTGCCAGCAGCCCCTCGAGACGGAACACTGAAGCTTTCTTT. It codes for CASSPSRRNTEAFF.

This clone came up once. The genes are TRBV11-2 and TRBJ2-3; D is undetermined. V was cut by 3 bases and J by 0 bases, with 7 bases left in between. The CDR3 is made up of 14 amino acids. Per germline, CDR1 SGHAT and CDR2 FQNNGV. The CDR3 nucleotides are TGTGCCAGCAGCTTCCCCGGAAGCACAGATACGCAGTATTTT. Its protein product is CASSFPGSTDTQYF.

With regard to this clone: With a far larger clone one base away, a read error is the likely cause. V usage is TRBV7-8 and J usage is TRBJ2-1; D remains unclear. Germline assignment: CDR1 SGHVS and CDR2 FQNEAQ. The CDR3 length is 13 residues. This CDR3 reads CASSSRVGNKQFF. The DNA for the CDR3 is TGTGCCAGCAGCTCCCGGGTAGGCAATAAGCAGTTCTTC.

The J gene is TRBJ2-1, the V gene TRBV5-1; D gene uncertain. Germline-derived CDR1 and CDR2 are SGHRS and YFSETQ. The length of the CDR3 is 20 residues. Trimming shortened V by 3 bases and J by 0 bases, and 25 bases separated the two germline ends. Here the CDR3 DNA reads TGCGCCAGCAGCTCGCCCCGACGGCGCGCGGACCGGAGCTCCTACAATGAGCAGTTCTTC. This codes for CASSSPRRRADRSSYNEQFF.

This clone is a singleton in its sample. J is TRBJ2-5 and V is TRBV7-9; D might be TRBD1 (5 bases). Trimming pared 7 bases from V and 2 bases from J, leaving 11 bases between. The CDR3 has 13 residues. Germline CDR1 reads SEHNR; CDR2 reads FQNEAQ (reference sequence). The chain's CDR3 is CASNPTEQETQYF. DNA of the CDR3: TGTGCCAGCAACCCGACAGAACAAGAGACCCAGTACTTC.

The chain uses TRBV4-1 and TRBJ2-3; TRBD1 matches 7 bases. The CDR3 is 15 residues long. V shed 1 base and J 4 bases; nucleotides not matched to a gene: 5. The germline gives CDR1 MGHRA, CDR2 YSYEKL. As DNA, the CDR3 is TGCGCCAGCAGCCAAGCCGGGACAGCGGCAGATACGCAGTATTTT. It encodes CASSQAGTAADTQYF.

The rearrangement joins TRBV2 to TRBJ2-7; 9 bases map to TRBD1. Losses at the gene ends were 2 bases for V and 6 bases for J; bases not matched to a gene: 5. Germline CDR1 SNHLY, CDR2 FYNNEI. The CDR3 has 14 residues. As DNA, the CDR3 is TGTGCCAGCAGTGAAAGGACAGGGGTAAGCGAGCAGTACTTC. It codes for CASSERTGVSEQYF.

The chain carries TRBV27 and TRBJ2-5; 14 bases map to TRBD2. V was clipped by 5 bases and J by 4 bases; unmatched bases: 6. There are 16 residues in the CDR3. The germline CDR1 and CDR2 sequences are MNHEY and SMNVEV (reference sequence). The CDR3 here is CASSPRGLAGAETQYF. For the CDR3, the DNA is TGTGCCAGCAGTCCCCGGGGACTAGCGGGAGCAGAGACCCAGTACTTC.

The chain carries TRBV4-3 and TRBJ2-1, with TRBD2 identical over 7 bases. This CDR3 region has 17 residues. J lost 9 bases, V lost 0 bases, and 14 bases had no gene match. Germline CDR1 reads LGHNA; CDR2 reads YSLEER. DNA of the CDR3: TGCGCCAGCAGCCAAGAGGTCTTTCCGGGAGGTTATGGTGAGCAGTTCTTC. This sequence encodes CASSQEVFPGGYGEQFF.

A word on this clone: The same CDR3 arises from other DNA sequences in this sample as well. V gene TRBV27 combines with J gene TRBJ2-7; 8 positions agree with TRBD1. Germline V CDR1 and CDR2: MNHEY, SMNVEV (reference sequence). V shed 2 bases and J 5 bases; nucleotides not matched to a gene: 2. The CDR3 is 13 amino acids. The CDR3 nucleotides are TGTGCCAGCAGTTTACCAGGGGGCGACGAGCAGTACTTC. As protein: CASSLPGGDEQYF.

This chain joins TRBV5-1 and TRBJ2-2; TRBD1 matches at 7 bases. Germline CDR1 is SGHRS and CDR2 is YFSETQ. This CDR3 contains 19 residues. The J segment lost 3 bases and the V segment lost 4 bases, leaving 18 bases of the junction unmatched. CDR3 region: CASSPSGQAEGFYTGELFF. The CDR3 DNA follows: TGCGCCAGCAGCCCGTCCGGACAGGCCGAGGGCTTTTACACCGGGGAGCTGTTTTTT.

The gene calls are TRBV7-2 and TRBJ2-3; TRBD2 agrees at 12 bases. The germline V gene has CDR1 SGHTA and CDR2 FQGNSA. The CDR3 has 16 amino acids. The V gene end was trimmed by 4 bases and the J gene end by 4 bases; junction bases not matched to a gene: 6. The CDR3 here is CASSSPSGGAPDTQYF. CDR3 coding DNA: TGTGCCAGCAGCTCCCCTAGCGGGGGGGCGCCAGATACGCAGTATTTT.

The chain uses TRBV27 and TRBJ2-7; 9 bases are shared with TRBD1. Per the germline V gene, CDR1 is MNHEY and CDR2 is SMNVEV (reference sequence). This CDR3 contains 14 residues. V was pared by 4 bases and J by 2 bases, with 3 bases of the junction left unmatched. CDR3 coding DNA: TGTGCCAGCAGTTCACGACAGGGGGCCTACGAGCAGTACTTC. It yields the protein CASSSRQGAYEQYF.

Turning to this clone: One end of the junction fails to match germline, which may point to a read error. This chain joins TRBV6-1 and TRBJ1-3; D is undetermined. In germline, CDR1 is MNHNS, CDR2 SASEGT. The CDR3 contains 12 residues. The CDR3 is CASSDGSLGQNF. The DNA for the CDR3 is TGTGCCAGCAGTGATGGTAGCTTGGGCCAGAATTTT.

CDR3 sequence: CASSFRGEEKLFF. DNA for the CDR3: TGCGCCAGCAGCTTCAGGGGGGAGGAAAAACTGTTTTTT. V usage is TRBV5-1 and J usage is TRBJ1-4; 7 bases map to TRBD1. The CDR3 spans 13 residues. Germline trimming cut 2 bases from V and 8 bases from J; bases unmatched to any gene: 3. The germline gives CDR1 SGHRS, CDR2 YFSETQ. Full variable domain (remainder filled in from reference TRBV5-1 and TRBJ1-4): KAGVTQTPRYLIKTRGQQVTLSCSPISGHRSVSWYQQTPGQGLQFLFEYFSETQRNKGNFPGRFSGRQFSNSRSEMNVSTLELGDSALYLCASSFRGEEKLFFGSGTQLSVL.

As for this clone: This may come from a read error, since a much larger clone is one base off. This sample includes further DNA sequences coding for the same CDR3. This CDR3 reads CASSSGTAYGYTF. CDR3 coding DNA: TGTGCCAGCAGCTCCGGGACAGCATATGGCTACACCTTC. The rearrangement links TRBV5-6 to TRBJ1-2, with 7 bases aligning to TRBD1. From germline, CDR1 is SGHDT and CDR2 YYEEEE. The CDR3 has 13 residues. Trimming cost V 3 bases and J 5 bases; bases outside gene matches: 4. Supplemented by reference TRBV5-6 and TRBJ1-2, the full variable domain reads DAGVTQSPTHLIKTRGQQVTLRCSPKSGHDTVSWYQQALGQGPQFIFQYYEEEERQRGNFPDRFSGHQFPNYSSELNVNALLLGDSALYLCASSSGTAYGYTFGSGTRLTVV.